These T cell receptor beta chains were read from a single sample in a study of shared clonotypes between healthy human individuals. Assay: immunoSEQ multiplex PCR; the TCRdb copy retains only in-frame clones and omits some. The data hold about 1.5 million clones, with 95% to 99% observed a single time. The sample comprised naive CD4+ T cells sorted from blood. These receptors all come from a man aged 25-40 years in good health. The CDR3 runs from the conserved cysteine through the conserved F or W. The D gene is left open where the match is weak. Size tells how often a clone was seen (once, few, many) or the class of an expanded clone, and some rows leave it out.

TRBV29-1	TRBJ1-1	-	12	-	TGCAGCGTTGCGGGGGGCCAGGTTGGGGCTTTCTTT	CSVAGGQVGAFF
TRBV25-1	TRBJ2-2	-	15	-	TGTGCCAGCAGTACCCATAACGGGCGCACCGGGGAGCTGTTTTTT	CASSTHNGRTGELFF
TRBV10-2	TRBJ1-3	-	15	TRBD1	TGCGCCAGCAGGACAGGGGTCTTCTCTGGAAACACCATATATTTT	CASRTGVFSGNTIYF
TRBV7-2	TRBJ2-7	-	14	TRBD1	TGTGCCAGCACACGGGACAGGGTGACCTACGAGCAGTACTTC	CASTRDRVTYEQYF
TRBV5-1	TRBJ1-4	-	14	TRBD1	TGCGCCAGCAGCACACAGGGGCGAGAAGAAAAACTGTTTTTT	CASSTQGREEKLFF
TRBV9	TRBJ1-1	-	17	TRBD1	TGTGCCAGCAGCGAGGGTGGGGGACAGAACATGAACACTGAAGCTTTCTTT	CASSEGGGQNMNTEAFF
TRBV10-3	TRBJ1-2	-	13	-	TGTGCCATCACCGTCAGGGAGGAAAGCGGCTACACCTTC	CAITVREESGYTF
TRBV25-1	TRBJ2-1	-	15	TRBD2	TGTGCCAGCAGTTCAGCGGGAGGATTAAACGGTGAGCAGTTCTTC	CASSSAGGLNGEQFF
TRBV5-1	TRBJ2-3	-	16	-	TGCGCCAGCACCTGGACCCAGGGGCCCCCCACAGATACGCAGTATTTT	CASTWTQGPPTDTQYF
TRBV10-1	TRBJ2-5	-	13	-	TGCGCCAGCAGTGGTTCGAGGCTGGAGACCCAGTACTTC	CASSGSRLETQYF
TRBV9	TRBJ2-5	-	15	-	TGTGCCAGCAGCGTAGCTTCGGACAGAGAAGAGACCCAGTACTTC	CASSVASDREETQYF
TRBV4-3	TRBJ2-2	-	19	TRBD2	TGCGCCAGCAGCCCTGGGAGGGGAGCGGGAGGGCCGAACACCGGGGAGCTGTTTTTT	CASSPGRGAGGPNTGELFF
TRBV10-3	TRBJ1-2	-	11	-	TGTGCCATCAGTGGCGGGTTTGGCTACACCTTC	CAISGGFGYTF
TRBV27	TRBJ2-2	-	17	TRBD2	TGTGCCAGCAGTTTGGGGACTAGCGGGAGATTTTCCGGGGAGCTGTTTTTT	CASSLGTSGRFSGELFF
TRBV28	TRBJ1-1	-	14	-	TGTGCCAGCAGTTCCACAGGGAGGAACACTGAAGCTTTCTTT	CASSSTGRNTEAFF
TRBV9	TRBJ2-7	-	15	-	TGTGCCAGCAGCCCTCGGGGGCCCCCGTCCTACGAGCAGTACTTC	CASSPRGPPSYEQYF
TRBV6-1	TRBJ2-7	-	15	-	TGTGCCAGCAGTGAGGGACTCCCTGGGACCTACGAGCAGTACTTC	CASSEGLPGTYEQYF
TRBV6-1	TRBJ1-1	few	12	-	TGTGCCAGCAGGGACAGGAACACTGAAGCTTTCTTT	CASRDRNTEAFF
TRBV9	TRBJ2-5	-	15	TRBD1	TGTGCCAGCAGCGTAGAGGGACAGGGGGTTGAGACCCAGTACTTC	CASSVEGQGVETQYF
TRBV9	TRBJ1-1	-	13	-	TGTGCCAGCAGCGTAGGAGGGTATGGCGAAGCTTTCTTT	CASSVGGYGEAFF
TRBV14	TRBJ2-4	-	14	-	TGTGCCAGCAGCCAAGTGGGGGCTCCAGGCATTCAGTACTTC	CASSQVGAPGIQYF
TRBV2	TRBJ2-1	-	13	-	TGTGCCAGCAGTGAAGGTCGAGGCAATGAGCAGTTCTTC	CASSEGRGNEQFF
TRBV21-1	TRBJ1-4	-	14	-	TGTGCCAGCAGCAAAAAATTGTTCGGGGAAAAACTGTTTTTT	CASSKKLFGEKLFF
TRBV5-1	TRBJ2-7	once	14	-	TGCGCCAGCAGCTTCGGACGGGGTTCCTACGAGCAGTACTTC	CASSFGRGSYEQYF
TRBV9	TRBJ2-2	-	16	TRBD1	TGTGCCAGCAGCGCACGACAGGGGACGTACACCGGGGAGCTGTTTTTT	CASSARQGTYTGELFF
TRBV7-2	TRBJ1-1	-	13	-	TGTGCCTGTACGGACGCACCTCGGACTGAAGCTTTCTTT	CACTDAPRTEAFF
TRBV4-3	TRBJ2-7	-	15	TRBD1	TGCGCCAGCAGCCAAAAGGTCCAGGGGGCCTACGAGCAGTACTTC	CASSQKVQGAYEQYF
TRBV10-1	TRBJ2-7	-	12	-	TGCGCCAGCAGTTCGGACCGGGGGGAGCAGTACTTC	CASSSDRGEQYF
TRBV6-1	TRBJ1-5	-	14	-	TGTGCCAGCAGTGAATCCATCTTCGAGCAGCCCCAGCATTTT	CASSESIFEQPQHF
TRBV25-1	TRBJ2-1	-	13	-	TGTGCCAGCGGGGAGGTTAACACAGGTGAGCAGTTCTTC	CASGEVNTGEQFF
TRBV18	TRBJ2-7	-	13	-	TGTGCCAGCTCACCGTCTGACTCCTACGAGCAGTACTTC	CASSPSDSYEQYF
TRBV5-4	TRBJ1-1	-	16	-	TGTGCCAGCAGCTTGGTCCCTGCAGGAGTAGGGACTGAAGCTTTCTTT	CASSLVPAGVGTEAFF
TRBV28	TRBJ1-5	-	15	-	TGTGCCAGCAGTCCGGCCGGGCTTAGCAATCAGCCCCAGCATTTT	CASSPAGLSNQPQHF
TRBV5-4	TRBJ2-1	-	15	TRBD2	TGTGCCAGCAGCTTGCCCCTAGCGGAATACAATGAGCAGTTCTTC	CASSLPLAEYNEQFF
TRBV5-1	TRBJ2-7	few	14	TRBD1	TGCGCCAGCAGCGGGGGACAGCCTTGGGCCGAGCAGTACTTC	CASSGGQPWAEQYF
TRBV7-9	TRBJ1-2	-	14	TRBD1	TGTGCCAGCAGCTTACTCCAGGGGGATCCAGGCTACACCTTC	CASSLLQGDPGYTF
TRBV9	TRBJ1-2	-	14	-	TGTGCCAGCAGCGTGGTAGGAAATAACTATGGCTACACCTTC	CASSVVGNNYGYTF
TRBV14	TRBJ2-7	-	15	-	TGTGCCAGCAGTTTTCTGGCGGGGAAAGGCTACGAGCAGTACTTC	CASSFLAGKGYEQYF
TRBV28	TRBJ1-2	-	12	-	TGTGCCAGCAGTGTGGTATCCCTTGGCTACACCTTC	CASSVVSLGYTF
TRBV11-2	TRBJ2-7	once	13	TRBD2	TGTGCCAGCATACTAGCGGGAGCCAACGAGCAGTACTTC	CASILAGANEQYF
TRBV11-3	TRBJ2-3	-	15	TRBD1	TGTGCCAGCAGCAGCGGACAGGGGGCTGTGGATACGCAGTATTTT	CASSSGQGAVDTQYF
TRBV6-5	TRBJ2-1	few	12	TRBD2	TGTGCCAGCTGCCGGGAGGGTAATGAGCAGTTCTTC	CASCREGNEQFF
TRBV5-5	TRBJ2-5	-	14	TRBD1	TGTGCCAGCAGACCCGGGACAGGGGAACGGACCCAGTACTTC	CASRPGTGERTQYF
TRBV7-8	TRBJ2-7	-	15	-	TGTGCCAGCAGCTCCTCCGGGACTCCCTCCTACGAGCAGTACTTC	CASSSSGTPSYEQYF
TRBV19	TRBJ2-4	-	11	-	TGTGCCAGTAGGAGTGGGGCCCTAGGGTACTTC	CASRSGALGYF